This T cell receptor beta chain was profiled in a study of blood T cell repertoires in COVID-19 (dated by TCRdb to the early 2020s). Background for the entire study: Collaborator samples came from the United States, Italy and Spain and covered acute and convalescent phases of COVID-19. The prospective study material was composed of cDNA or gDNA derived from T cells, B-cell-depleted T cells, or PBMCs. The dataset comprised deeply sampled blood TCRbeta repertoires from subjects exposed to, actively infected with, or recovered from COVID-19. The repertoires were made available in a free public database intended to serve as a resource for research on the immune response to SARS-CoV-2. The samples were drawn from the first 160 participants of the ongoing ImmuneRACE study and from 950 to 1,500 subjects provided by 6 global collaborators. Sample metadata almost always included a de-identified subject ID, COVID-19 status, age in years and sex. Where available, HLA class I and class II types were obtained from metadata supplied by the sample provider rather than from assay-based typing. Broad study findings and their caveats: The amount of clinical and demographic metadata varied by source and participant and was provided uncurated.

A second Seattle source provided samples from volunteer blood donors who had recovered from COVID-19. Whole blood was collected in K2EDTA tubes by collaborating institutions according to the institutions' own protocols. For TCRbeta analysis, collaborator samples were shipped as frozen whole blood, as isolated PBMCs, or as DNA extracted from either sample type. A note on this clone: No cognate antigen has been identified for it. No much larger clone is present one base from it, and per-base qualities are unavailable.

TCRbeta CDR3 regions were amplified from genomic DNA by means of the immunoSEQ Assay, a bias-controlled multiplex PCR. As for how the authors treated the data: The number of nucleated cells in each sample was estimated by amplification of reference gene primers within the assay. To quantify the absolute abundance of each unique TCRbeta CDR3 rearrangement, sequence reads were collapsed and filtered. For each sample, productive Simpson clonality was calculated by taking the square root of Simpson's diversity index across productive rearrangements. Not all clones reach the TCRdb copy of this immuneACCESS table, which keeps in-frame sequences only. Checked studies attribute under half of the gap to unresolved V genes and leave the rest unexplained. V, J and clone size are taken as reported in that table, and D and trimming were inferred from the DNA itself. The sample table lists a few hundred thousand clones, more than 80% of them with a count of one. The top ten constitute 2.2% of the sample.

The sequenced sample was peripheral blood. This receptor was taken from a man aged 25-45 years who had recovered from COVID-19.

The CDR3 region: CATALGAEEFF. The DNA sequence is as follows: TGTGCGACTGCGTTGGGGGCGGAGGAGTTCTTC. This sequence uses TRBV6-5 and TRBJ2-1; the D gene is perhaps TRBD1, from 6 matching bases. Per the germline V gene, MNHEY is the CDR1 and SVGAGI is the CDR2. The CDR3 measures 11 amino acids from cysteine to phenylalanine. Only the CDR3 portion is preserved as DNA: 33 bases, with reading frame beginning at the first base.